The 14 T cell receptor beta chains in this list originate from one sample, sequenced in a study of CD8 T cells in ankylosing spondylitis. For these receptors, no antigen is known. TCRdb processed the 5' RACE reads anew with MiXCR; each CDR3 protein has one entry. The sample carries fewer than 750,000 distinct CDR3 sequences, around 20% recorded once. Study-wide results and limits: A TCR beta motif of fewer than ten highly homologous variants seemed to mark ankylosing spondylitis blood.

The sequencing sample was made of blood, either unsorted or a sorted T cell fraction (not recorded which). The receptors derive from a male donor with ankylosing spondylitis.

This chain links TRBV12-3 or TRBV12-4 with TRBJ2-3, with D possibly being TRBD1 or TRBD2 (6 bases each). This CDR3 is built from 16 residues. Deletions cut 8 bases from V and 0 bases from J, with 18 bases between. CDR3 nucleotides: TGTGCCAGCGGGGGCCAAGGTAGCGGTAGCACAGATACGCAGTATTTT. Its translation: CASGGQGSGSTDTQYF.

About this clonotype itself: No conserved phenylalanine or tryptophan is present at the end of the CDR3, so a read error is the likely explanation. V is TRBV7-9 and J is TRBJ2-3; 8 bases map to TRBD2. Germline V gives CDR1 SEHNR, CDR2 FQNEAQ (reference sequence). This CDR3 is built from 15 residues. The CDR3, as DNA: TGTGCCAGCAGCCTAGCAGCGGGAGCCTCCGATACGCAGTATATT. This sequence encodes CASSLAAGASDTQYI.

In its sample, this clonotype was seen a few times. The CDR3 region is CASSLASGGPGTQYF. Written as DNA, the CDR3 is TGCGCCAGCAGCTTGGCTAGCGGGGGGCCGGGTACGCAGTATTTT. V is TRBV5-1 and J is TRBJ2-3; 11 nucleotides match TRBD2. The CDR3 runs 15 residues. After removal of 0 bases from V and 8 bases from J, the junction contained 5 bases not matched to a gene. Looked up from germline, CDR1 is SGHRS and CDR2 is YFSETQ.

J is TRBJ2-5 and V is TRBV4-1; unclear D gene. V lost 1 base and J 5 bases, leaving 14 bases between the germline ends. Germline CDR1 is MGHRA and CDR2 is YSYEKL. This CDR3 contains 15 residues. In nucleotides, the CDR3 is TGCGCCAGCAGCCAAGGAGGCCAGATGGGGGAGACCCAGTACTTC. Amino acid sequence: CASSQGGQMGETQYF.

The rearrangement uses TRBV5-1 and TRBJ1-1; D might be TRBD1 (6 bases). CDR3 length: 13 residues. Trimming pared 0 bases from V and 7 bases from J, leaving 10 bases between. Germline CDR1 reads SGHRS; CDR2 reads YFSETQ. DNA for the CDR3: TGCGCCAGCAGCTTGGGGGGGCCGAATGAAGCTTTCTTT. Amino acids: CASSLGGPNEAFF. Drawing the rest from reference TRBV5-1 and TRBJ1-1, the complete variable domain is KAGVTQTPRYLIKTRGQQVTLSCSPISGHRSVSWYQQTPGQGLQFLFEYFSETQRNKGNFPGRFSGRQFSNSRSEMNVSTLELGDSALYLCASSLGGPNEAFFGQGTRLTVV.

This clonotype has a handful of counts. The genes are TRBV11-3 and TRBJ1-4, with 9 positions matching TRBD1. The CDR3 length is 15 residues. V gave up 5 bases and J gave up 7 bases; unmatched junction bases: 8. Germline values: CDR1 SGHNT, CDR2 YENEEA. The CDR3 loop is CASSPRQGEVEKLFF. CDR3 bases: TGTGCCAGCAGCCCACGACAGGGGGAGGTTGAAAAACTGTTTTTT.

V and J are TRBV7-6 and TRBJ1-4, with D possibly TRBD1 on 5 matching bases. V was cut by 5 bases and J by 5 bases, with 12 bases left in between. CDR1 SGHVS and CDR2 FNYEAQ come from the germline V gene. The CDR3 is 14 residues long. This CDR3 is CASSQDRINEKLFF. The CDR3 coding sequence is TGTGCCAGCAGCCAAGACAGAATAAATGAAAAACTGTTTTTT.

V is TRBV5-1 and J is TRBJ2-1; 10 positions agree with TRBD2. Germline trimming cut 4 bases from V and 8 bases from J; bases unmatched to any gene: 6. CDR3 length: 14 residues. Germline V gene lookup returns CDR1 SGHRS and CDR2 YFSETQ. The CDR3 here is CASSRTSGRDEQFF. For the CDR3, the DNA is TGCGCCAGCAGCAGGACTAGCGGTAGGGATGAGCAGTTCTTC.

In this sample, this clonotype turned up a few times. The chain carries TRBV12-3 or TRBV12-4 and TRBJ2-2; the D is unclear. Trimming took 6 bases from V and 8 from J, leaving 19 bases between them. This CDR3 contains 15 residues. As DNA, the CDR3 is TGTGCCAGCAGCCCCACCATGAATTGGTCGGGGGAGCTGTTTTTT. Encoded protein: CASSPTMNWSGELFF.

This chain links TRBV20-1 with TRBJ2-3; the D is unclear. This CDR3 has 13 residues. CDR1 DFQATT and CDR2 SNEGSKA come from the germline V gene (reference sequence). V gave up 6 bases and J gave up 2 bases, with 12 bases separating them. CDR3: CSAPGGVTDTQYF. The CDR3 region has the DNA TGCAGTGCGCCAGGCGGCGTCACAGATACGCAGTATTTT.

This chain links TRBV29-1 with TRBJ2-1, with TRBD1 identical over 10 bases. V was pared by 6 bases and J by 2 bases, with 13 bases of the junction left unmatched. Germline V CDR1 and CDR2: SQVTM, ANQGSEA. This CDR3 region has 17 residues. CDR3 sequence reads: CSVEQPGTGVPYNEQFF. CDR3 in DNA: TGCAGCGTCGAACAGCCGGGGACAGGGGTCCCCTACAATGAGCAGTTCTTC.

The chain uses TRBV6-1 and TRBJ1-2; D uncertain. With 6 bases removed from V and 3 bases from J, the gap between germline ends came to 11 bases. This CDR3 has 13 amino acids. Germline-derived CDR1 and CDR2 are MNHNS and SASEGT. This chain's CDR3 is CASSPSLDYGYTF. CDR3 DNA: TGTGCCAGCAGCCCCTCTCTGGACTATGGCTACACCTTC.

This chain uses TRBV4-3 with TRBJ2-5; 9 bases fit TRBD2. Germline V lookup: CDR1 LGHNA, CDR2 YSLEER. The CDR3 is made up of 17 amino acids. V lost 2 bases to trimming and J lost 5 bases; unmatched junction nucleotides: 12. CDR3 DNA sequence: TGCGCCAGCAGCCAAAAAGGGGATGGGACTAGCTGGGAGACCCAGTACTTC. It translates to CASSQKGDGTSWETQYF.

This clonotype was picked up a small number of times. The gene calls are TRBV9 and TRBJ1-1; 10 bases agree with TRBD1. The CDR3 is made up of 15 amino acids. Germline V gene sequence: CDR1 SGDLS, CDR2 YYNGEE. The V and J ends lost 3 bases and 3 bases, in that order; junction bases with no gene match: 5. This CDR3 reads CASSGQGAVDTEAFF. As DNA, the CDR3 is TGTGCCAGCAGCGGACAGGGGGCGGTGGACACTGAAGCTTTCTTT.